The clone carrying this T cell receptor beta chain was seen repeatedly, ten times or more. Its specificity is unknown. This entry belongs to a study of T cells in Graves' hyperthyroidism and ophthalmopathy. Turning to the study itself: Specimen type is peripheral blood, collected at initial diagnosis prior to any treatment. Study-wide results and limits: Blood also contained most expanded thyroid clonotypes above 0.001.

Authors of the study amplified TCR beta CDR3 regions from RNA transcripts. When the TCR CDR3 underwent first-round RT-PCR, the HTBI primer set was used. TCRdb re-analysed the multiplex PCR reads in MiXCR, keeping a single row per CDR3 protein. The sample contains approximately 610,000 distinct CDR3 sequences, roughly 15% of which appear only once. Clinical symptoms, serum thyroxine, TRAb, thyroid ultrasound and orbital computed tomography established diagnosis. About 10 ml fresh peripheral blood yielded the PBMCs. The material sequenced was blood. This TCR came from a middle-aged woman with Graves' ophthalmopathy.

CDR3 region: CASSQDSEVYEQYF. The CDR3 region has the DNA TGTGCCAGCAGTCAGGACTCAGAGGTCTACGAGCAGTACTTC. V is TRBV6-5 and J is TRBJ2-7, with D perhaps TRBD2 (5 bases). The CDR3 has 14 amino acids. CDR1 is MNHEY, CDR2 SVGAGI, per germline. The V end was cut by 5 bases, the J end by 3 bases, with 14 bases between.